Following are 30 T cell receptor beta chains from one sample sequenced in a study of beta chain features in type 1 diabetes. The entirety of the isolated RNA underwent reverse transcription, so expressed TCRB transcripts were sequenced. The assay was immunoSEQ multiplex PCR, and TCRdb's table has in-frame clones only and misses some. The sample lists fewer than 550,000 clones; about 10% were seen once. The sequenced sample was naive CD4+ T cells from blood. Receptors were obtained from a woman aged 18-29 years in good health.

The J gene is TRBJ2-2, the V gene TRBV9, with D unresolved. The CDR3 loop spans 15 amino acids. CDR1 is SGDLS and CDR2 is YYNGEE in the germline V gene. The ends were cut back, 5 bases at V and 8 bases at J, with 19 bases in the middle. CDR3 DNA sequence: TGTGCCAGCAGTGTCCGGCAGCAGGCTAATGGGGAGCTGTTTTTT. Translating it yields CASSVRQQANGELFF. The full variable domain, rest sourced from reference TRBV9 and TRBJ2-2, is DSGVTQTPKHLITATGQRVTLRCSPRSGDLSVYWYQQSLDQGLQFLIQYYNGEERAKGNILERFSAQQFPDLHSELNLSSLELGDSALYFCASSVRQQANGELFFGEGSRLTVL.

This clone was seen repeatedly, ten times or more. The chain uses TRBV29-1 and TRBJ1-5; D is ambiguous. The CDR3 has 13 amino acids. Germline CDR1 and CDR2: SQVTM and ANQGSEA. With 6 bases removed from V and 7 bases from J, the gap between germline ends came to 16 bases. CDR3 in DNA: TGCAGCGTGGCCCCCTCCGTAGGGCAGCCCCAGCATTTT. Translated: CSVAPSVGQPQHF.

The chain couples TRBV15 to TRBJ2-7; D gene unclear. Germline loops: CDR1 LNHNV, CDR2 YYDKDF (reference sequence). V was pared by 1 base and J by 0 bases, with 10 bases between. The CDR3 length is 15 residues. DNA of the CDR3: TGTGCCACCAGCAGAGGACGGACGGCCTCCTACGAGCAGTACTTC. Translated: CATSRGRTASYEQYF.

The chain links TRBV30 to TRBJ2-7; no firm D call. The V end was cut by 5 bases, the J end by 5 bases, with 16 bases between. The germline V gene encodes CDR1 GTSNPN and CDR2 SVGIG (reference sequence). The CDR3 sequence is 13 residues long. The CDR3 DNA follows: TGTGCCTGGGAGAAAGTACGAAATAACGAGCAGTACTTC. Translating it yields CAWEKVRNNEQYF.

This rearrangement joins TRBV9 to TRBJ2-1; 12 bases match TRBD2. J lost 2 bases, V lost 5 bases, and 2 bases had no gene match. The CDR3 is 15 amino acids. Germline lookup yields CDR1 SGDLS and CDR2 YYNGEE. CDR3 coding DNA: TGTGCCAGCAGTCCTAGCGGGAGGGCCTACAATGAGCAGTTCTTC. Translated: CASSPSGRAYNEQFF.

This clone was seen only a few times. The CDR3 loop reads CASSDLKRGDTDTQYF. CDR3 DNA sequence: TGTGCCAGCTCCGATTTGAAGCGGGGGGACACAGATACGCAGTATTTT. The rearrangement joins TRBV18 to TRBJ2-3; 9 bases are a match to TRBD2. There are 16 residues in the CDR3. The V segment lost 6 bases and the J segment 2 bases; nucleotides outside the gene matches: 9. Germline assignment: CDR1 KGHSH and CDR2 LQKENI.

This clone showed up just a few times. The chain joins TRBV5-1 to TRBJ2-1; TRBD2 aligns across 13 bases. The CDR3 covers 15 residues. CDR1 is SGHRS, CDR2 YFSETQ, per germline. V was pared by 4 bases and J by 6 bases, with 4 bases of the junction left unmatched. This CDR3 is CASSPTSGRPNEQFF. CDR3 bases: TGCGCCAGCAGCCCGACTAGCGGGAGGCCCAATGAGCAGTTCTTC.

This clone was observed a few times. The CDR3 loop reads CASSEPGQNYGYTF. In nucleotides, the CDR3 is TGTGCCAGCAGCGAACCGGGACAAAACTATGGCTACACCTTC. The rearrangement links TRBV21-1 to TRBJ1-2; the table calls TRBD1, which could not be checked here. TRBV21-1 is marked as a pseudogene. The CDR3 is made up of 14 amino acids.

This clone has more than one count but fewer than ten. The chain employs TRBV4-2 and TRBJ1-4; TRBD1 might be the D (5 bases). The germline gives CDR1 LGHNA, CDR2 YNFKEQ. V shed 3 bases and J shed 5 bases, with 10 bases lying between them. The length of the CDR3 is 14 residues. CDR3 protein: CASSQQGGNEKLFF. DNA for the CDR3: TGTGCCAGCAGCCAGCAGGGTGGGAATGAAAAACTGTTTTTT.

The chain employs TRBV4-2 and TRBJ2-3; D perhaps matches TRBD2 (5 bases). Trimming removed 4 bases at V and 6 bases at J, with 11 bases between. This CDR3 is built from 13 residues. CDR1 is LGHNA and CDR2 is YNFKEQ in the germline V gene. The CDR3 bases are TGTGCCAGCAGCCGCCTAAGGAGGGATACGCAGTATTTT. Translated, it gives CASSRLRRDTQYF.

V is TRBV4-2 and J is TRBJ2-3; 11 bases line up with TRBD2. V gave up 1 base and J gave up 3 bases; unmatched junction bases: 9. CDR3 length: 18 amino acids. Germline V gene data show CDR1 as LGHNA and CDR2 as YNFKEQ. In nucleotides, the CDR3 is TGTGCCAGCAGCCAAGGGACTAGCGGGCGGCGGCTAACAGATACGCAGTATTTT. As protein: CASSQGTSGRRLTDTQYF.

V gene TRBV4-2 combines with J gene TRBJ1-1, with a tentative D call TRBD1 (5 bases). Germline V CDR1 and CDR2: LGHNA, YNFKEQ. V lost 0 bases to trimming and J lost 0 bases, with 11 bases between them. The CDR3 is made up of 16 amino acids. This CDR3 is CASSQERGDLNTEAFF. The CDR3, as DNA: TGTGCCAGCAGCCAAGAGCGGGGGGATTTGAACACTGAAGCTTTCTTT.

The chain employs TRBV9 and TRBJ2-2; 11 bases align to TRBD2. Germline values: CDR1 SGDLS, CDR2 YYNGEE. CDR3 length: 16 residues. J was trimmed by 6 bases and V by 1 base; bases with no gene match: 5. The CDR3 coding sequence is TGTGCCAGCAGCGTAATAGCGGGAGGGGCCCCCGGGGAGCTGTTTTTT. Its protein product is CASSVIAGGAPGELFF. The full variable domain, rest sourced from reference TRBV9 and TRBJ2-2, is DSGVTQTPKHLITATGQRVTLRCSPRSGDLSVYWYQQSLDQGLQFLIQYYNGEERAKGNILERFSAQQFPDLHSELNLSSLELGDSALYFCASSVIAGGAPGELFFGEGSRLTVL.

Turning to this clone: One junction end does not reproduce the germline sequence, and a read error may be involved. The V and J genes are TRBV4-2 and TRBJ2-3, with 7 bases matching TRBD2. The CDR3 extends over 16 amino acids. The germline V gene encodes CDR1 LGHNA and CDR2 YNFKEQ. The CDR3 here is CASSQAGGSGENTQYF. For the CDR3, the DNA is TGTGCCAGCAGTCAAGCCGGCGGGAGCGGCGAAAATACGCAGTATTTT.

This clone was counted only a few times. The chain uses TRBV7-8 and TRBJ2-1; the D is unclear. Germline CDR1 reads SGHVS; CDR2 reads FQNEAQ. V was trimmed by 4 bases and J by 6 bases, leaving 10 bases between them. This CDR3 has 13 residues. As DNA, the CDR3 is TGTGCCAGCAGCTACAATCGAGGCAATGAGCAGTTCTTC. Protein: CASSYNRGNEQFF.

CDR3 coding DNA: TGTGCCAGCAGCGTAGCCCCCTCATCAGATACGCAGTATTTT. It is translated as CASSVAPSSDTQYF. The chain combines TRBV9 with TRBJ2-3; D is uncertain. V dropped 0 bases and J dropped 4 bases, with 9 bases sitting between them. The CDR3 contains 14 residues. CDR1 SGDLS and CDR2 YYNGEE come from the germline V gene.

This clone has just a few counts. The junction and the germline gene differ at one end; a read error may be behind it. This sequence joins TRBV30 and TRBJ2-7, with 8 bases identical to TRBD1. The CDR3 contains 12 residues. Looked up from germline, CDR1 is GTSNPN and CDR2 is SVGIG (reference sequence). The CDR3 nucleotides read TGTGCCTGGAGTATCCCTCCGGGACAGGTCGGCTTC. Protein product: CAWSIPPGQVGF. The entire variable domain, with the rest obtained from reference TRBV30 and TRBJ2-7, is as follows: SQTIHQWPATLVQPVGSPLSLECTVEGTSNPNLYWYRQAAGRGLQLLFYSVGIGQISSEVPQNLSASRPQDRQFILSSKKLLLSDSGFYLCAWSIPPGQVGFGPGTRLTVT.

V gene TRBV29-1 combines with J gene TRBJ2-2, with D tentatively TRBD1 (5 bases). CDR1 SQVTM and CDR2 ANQGSEA come from the germline V gene. The CDR3 has 15 amino acids. Trimming removed 1 base from V and 2 bases from J, with 11 bases in between. The DNA of the CDR3 is TGCAGCGTTGAAGGGGGCAGGCCCAACACCGGGGAGCTGTTTTTT. This codes for CSVEGGRPNTGELFF.

J is TRBJ2-3 and V is TRBV2; D uncertain. The V gene lost 6 bases and the J gene lost 4 bases, with 5 bases spanning the gap. Looked up from germline, CDR1 is SNHLY and CDR2 is FYNNEI. The CDR3 contains 11 residues. The CDR3 here is CASREPDTQYF. DNA of the CDR3: TGTGCCAGCAGGGAACCAGATACGCAGTATTTT.

This clone has a handful of counts. The chain has TRBV9 and TRBJ2-7, with 9 positions matching TRBD1. CDR3 size: 14 residues. Germline lookup yields CDR1 SGDLS and CDR2 YYNGEE. Losses at the gene ends were 4 bases for V and 6 bases for J; bases not matched to a gene: 8. The CDR3 DNA reads as TGTGCCAGCAGCATCGGGACAGGGAAAGGCGAGCAGTACTTC. Its translation: CASSIGTGKGEQYF.

As DNA, the CDR3 is TGCGCCAGCAGCCTGACGGAGAATGAGCAGTTCTTC. Protein product: CASSLTENEQFF. This chain connects TRBV4-1 to TRBJ2-1; D unclear. This CDR3 is built from 12 residues. Between the trimmed V and J ends, which lost 4 bases and 7 bases, there was a span of 8 bases. CDR1 and CDR2 from the germline V gene are MGHRA and YSYEKL.

The chain combines TRBV20-1 with TRBJ1-1; D possibly corresponds to TRBD1 (5 bases). Germline values: CDR1 DFQATT, CDR2 SNEGSKA (reference sequence). The CDR3 length is 11 residues. Here the CDR3 reads CKTDRNTEAFF. The CDR3 DNA follows: TGCAAAACCGACAGGAACACTGAAGCTTTCTTT.

This clone was picked up a small number of times. The sample carries other DNA sequences with the same CDR3. This chain connects TRBV10-3 to TRBJ2-3; no firm D call. The CDR3 contains 15 residues. The germline gives CDR1 ENHRY, CDR2 SYGVKD. Trimming stripped 0 bases from V and 2 bases from J, with 9 bases between. This CDR3 reads CAISESDRATDTQYF. Here the CDR3 DNA reads TGTGCCATCAGTGAGTCAGATAGGGCCACAGATACGCAGTATTTT.

Only one count was recorded for this clone. This sequence joins TRBV9 and TRBJ1-2; D remains ambiguous. Germline assignment: CDR1 SGDLS and CDR2 YYNGEE. This CDR3 region has 13 residues. With 3 bases removed from V and 4 bases from J, the gap between germline ends came to 10 bases. The chain's CDR3 is CASSARIFYGYTF. CDR3 DNA: TGTGCCAGCAGCGCCAGAATTTTCTATGGCTACACCTTC.

V usage is TRBV7-2 and J usage is TRBJ2-7, with 8 positions matching TRBD2. The CDR3 runs 14 residues. The trim removed 5 bases at V and 5 bases at J, leaving 8 bases unmatched. Per the germline V gene, CDR1 is SGHTA and CDR2 is FQGNSA. The CDR3, as DNA: TGTGCCAGCAGCACGGGACTAGTCTACCACGAGCAGTACTTC. The encoded protein is CASSTGLVYHEQYF. The full variable domain, its missing parts supplied by reference TRBV7-2 and TRBJ2-7, is GAGVSQSPSNKVTEKGKDVELRCDPISGHTALYWYRQSLGQGLEFLIYFQGNSAPDKSGLPSDRFSAERTGGSVSTLTIQRTQQEDSAVYLCASSTGLVYHEQYFGPGTRLTVT.

In this sample, this clone turned up a few times. The CDR3 spells CSVAGTSGIGSEKLFF. Here the CDR3 DNA reads TGCAGCGTTGCCGGGACTTCGGGGATTGGAAGTGAAAAACTGTTTTTT. The chain carries TRBV29-1 and TRBJ1-4, with D possibly being TRBD1 (5 bases). The CDR3 spans 16 residues. The V and J ends lost 4 bases and 7 bases respectively, with 22 bases between them. Germline V gene lookup returns CDR1 SQVTM and CDR2 ANQGSEA.

The chain has TRBV7-9 and TRBJ2-2; D not certain. Trimming took off 1 base at V and 4 bases at J, with 10 bases between the two ends. The V gene's germline CDR1 is SEHNR and CDR2 FQNEAQ (reference sequence). The CDR3 spans 15 residues. The CDR3 nucleotides read TGTGCCAGCAGCTTAGTAAGAGCGAGCACCGGGGAGCTGTTTTTT. It specifies CASSLVRASTGELFF.

In DNA, the CDR3 is TGTGCCAGCAGCCGCCGGGGGTCTGGAAACACCATATATTTT. Its translation is CASSRRGSGNTIYF. The chain couples TRBV28 to TRBJ1-3; D may be TRBD1 (5 bases). CDR3 length: 14 residues. Germline CDR1 and CDR2: MDHEN and SYDVKM. Trimming took 6 bases from V and 1 from J, leaving 10 bases between them.

This clone appeared a few times. This chain connects TRBV5-4 to TRBJ1-1, with 7 bases identical to TRBD1. J was trimmed by 3 bases and V by 1 base; bases with no gene match: 9. The CDR3 is 16 residues long. Germline loops: CDR1 SGHNT, CDR2 YYREEE (reference sequence). CDR3: CASSLYLGQGDTEAFF. CDR3 sequence (DNA): TGTGCCAGCAGCTTGTATCTAGGGCAGGGGGACACTGAAGCTTTCTTT.

The chain uses TRBV5-1 and TRBJ2-6; D gene unclear. CDR1 is SGHRS, CDR2 YFSETQ, per germline. The CDR3 has 15 residues. V was trimmed by 5 bases and J by 4 bases, leaving 13 bases between them. In DNA, the CDR3 is TGCGCCAGCAGTCCAACGCGACCAGGGGCCAACGTCCTGACTTTC. It specifies CASSPTRPGANVLTF.